The source of this TCR beta chain is a study of T-cell reconstitution after alpha-beta-depleted transplantation in children. This clonotype occurred a few times. For TCRbeta, the library was prepared with unique molecular identifiers. TCRdb processed the PCR reads anew with MiXCR; each CDR3 protein has one entry. This sample yields hundreds of thousands of distinct CDR3 sequences, of which approximately 12% are seen a single time; over 5.5% belongs to the top ten. The CDR3 spans 15 residues. The J segment lost 3 bases and the V segment lost 0 bases, leaving 3 bases of the junction unmatched. In germline, CDR1 is SGHRS, CDR2 YFSETQ.

This specimen was PBMCs from the stem cell graft donor, taken from the stem cell graft. The sequence came from a human donor who donated a stem cell graft to a child with combined immunodeficiency. V usage is TRBV5-1 and J usage is TRBJ1-2; 9 bases are a match to TRBD1. CDR3 bases: TGCGCCAGCAGCTTGGCCGGGACAGGGTACTATGGCTACACCTTC. Translated, it gives CASSLAGTGYYGYTF. Full variable domain (missing parts from reference TRBV5-1 and TRBJ1-2): KAGVTQTPRYLIKTRGQQVTLSCSPISGHRSVSWYQQTPGQGLQFLFEYFSETQRNKGNFPGRFSGRQFSNSRSEMNVSTLELGDSALYLCASSLAGTGYYGYTFGSGTRLTVV.